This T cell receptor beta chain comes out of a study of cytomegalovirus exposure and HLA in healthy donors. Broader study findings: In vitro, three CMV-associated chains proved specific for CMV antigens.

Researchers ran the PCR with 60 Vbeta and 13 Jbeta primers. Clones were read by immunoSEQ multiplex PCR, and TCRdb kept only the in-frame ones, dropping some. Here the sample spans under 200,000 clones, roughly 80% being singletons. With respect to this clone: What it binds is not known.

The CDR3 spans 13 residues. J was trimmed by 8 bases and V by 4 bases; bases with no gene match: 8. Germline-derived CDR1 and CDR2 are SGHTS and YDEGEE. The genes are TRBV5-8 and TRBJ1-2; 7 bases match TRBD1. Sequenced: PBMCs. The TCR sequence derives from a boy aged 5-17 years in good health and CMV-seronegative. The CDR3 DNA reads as TGTGCCAGCAGCGACAGGGCCGACTGGGGCTACACCTTC. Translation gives CASSDRADWGYTF.